These T cell receptor beta chains were read from a single sample in a study of long-term antiretroviral therapy in people with HIV. Profiled with immunoSEQ multiplex PCR; TCRdb holds only in-frame clones, not every one. The sample records under 30,000 clones, about 80% being singletons. Source: unsorted PBMCs, taken 1.1 years before starting antiretroviral therapy. These receptors came from a woman aged 25-40 years with HIV. Each CDR3 is given with its conserved first and last residue. D genes are given only for firm matches. Only part of the rows carry a size: once, few, many, or a class if the clone is expanded.

TRBJ2-1 TRBV5-1 TRBD2 . CASSLTIAGGPGNEQFF TGCGCCAGCAGCTTGACTATAGCGGGGGGGCCTGGAAATGAGCAGTTCTTC
TRBJ2-5 TRBV13 . . CASSLRRQETQYF TGTGCCAGCAGCCTTAGACGCCAAGAGACCCAGTACTTC
TRBJ1-6 TRBV6-5 . . CASSYYNSNYSPLHF TGTGCCAGCAGTTATTACAACTCGAACTATTCACCCCTCCACTTT
TRBJ1-6 TRBV7-6 . . CASSLTGNNSPLHF TGTGCCAGCAGCCTCACAGGGAATAATTCACCCCTCCACTTT
TRBJ1-2 TRBV6-1 . . CASSGDYDGYTF TGTGCCAGCAGTGGGGACTACGATGGCTACACCTTC
TRBJ1-5 TRBV19 . . CASSMWGTSNQPQHF TGTGCCAGTAGTATGTGGGGGACTAGCAATCAGCCCCAGCATTTT
TRBJ2-7 TRBV10-1 TRBD1 . CARTRDSRYYEQYF TGCGCCAGAACTCGGGACAGCCGATACTACGAGCAGTACTTC
TRBJ2-1 TRBV4-1 . . CASSQAQGGVNEQFF TGCGCCAGCAGCCAAGCCCAGGGGGGGGTCAATGAGCAGTTCTTC
TRBJ2-5 TRBV5-1 TRBD1 . CASRPGTGGVWETQYF TGCGCCAGCAGACCCGGGACAGGGGGCGTTTGGGAGACCCAGTACTTC
TRBJ2-1 TRBV5-1 . . CASRFGTLYNEQFF TGCGCCAGCAGGTTCGGCACGCTATACAATGAGCAGTTCTTC
TRBJ2-6 TRBV7-9 . . CASSLPRAGANVLTF TGTGCCAGCAGCTTACCCAGGGCTGGGGCCAACGTCCTGACTTTC
TRBJ1-5 TRBV10-2 . . CASSDGGARNQPQHF TGCGCCAGCAGTGATGGTGGGGCCCGAAATCAGCCCCAGCATTTT
TRBJ2-5 TRBV5-6 . once CASSYGGETQYF TGTGCCAGCAGCTACGGAGGAGAGACCCAGTACTTC
TRBJ1-3 TRBV19 . . CASRDPRGSSGNTIYF TGTGCCAGTAGGGATCCACGGGGCAGCTCTGGAAACACCATATATTTT
TRBJ2-7 TRBV5-6 . . CASSQQFRGEQYF TGTGCCAGCAGCCAACAATTCAGGGGCGAGCAGTACTTC
TRBJ1-1 TRBV18 . . CASSPWVDVNTEAFF TGTGCCAGCTCACCATGGGTGGATGTGAACACTGAAGCTTTCTTT
TRBJ2-7 TRBV6-1 . . CASTAMDASSYEQYF TGTGCCAGCACCGCTATGGACGCGTCATCCTACGAGCAGTACTTC
TRBJ2-3 TRBV9 . . CASSGGGRSTDTQYF TGTGCCAGCAGCGGTGGGGGGCGGAGCACAGATACGCAGTATTTT
TRBJ1-2 TRBV11-3 TRBD1 . CASSLERQGLRIHGYTF TGTGCCAGCAGCTTAGAACGACAGGGCTTGAGGATCCATGGCTACACCTTC
TRBJ1-5 TRBV15 . . CATSRDKGYNQPQHF TGTGCCACCAGCAGAGATAAGGGGTACAATCAGCCCCAGCATTTT
TRBJ2-3 TRBV29-1 TRBD1 . CSVDAGTGSTDTQYF TGCAGCGTTGATGCCGGGACAGGGAGCACAGATACGCAGTATTTT
TRBJ1-2 TRBV19 . few CASLDGSLFYGYTF TGTGCCAGCCTTGACGGGAGTCTTTTCTATGGCTACACCTTC
TRBJ2-3 TRBV5-6 . . CASSQMGFLTDTQYF TGTGCCAGCAGTCAGATGGGTTTTCTCACAGATACGCAGTATTTT
TRBJ2-1 TRBV7-3 TRBD2 . CASSLVRGGRNEQFF TGTGCCAGCAGCTTAGTGCGGGGGGGCCGTAATGAGCAGTTCTTC
TRBJ1-2 TRBV5-4 . few CASSPAPQGYGYTF TGTGCCAGCAGCCCGGCCCCACAGGGCTATGGCTACACCTTC
TRBJ2-3 TRBV5-1 . . CASSLGTLASDTQYF TGCGCCAGCAGCCTAGGGACTTTGGCGTCAGATACGCAGTATTTT
TRBJ2-3 TRBV4-2 . . CASSQRGPRSDTQYF TGTGCCAGCAGCCAGAGGGGTCCCCGAAGCGATACGCAGTATTTT
TRBJ2-2 TRBV6-1 TRBD2 . CASSEALLGGANTGELFF TGTGCCAGCAGTGAAGCGCTTCTGGGGGGGGCGAACACCGGGGAGCTGTTTTTT
TRBJ2-2 TRBV5-1 TRBD2 . CASSLRGDRNTGELFF TGCGCCAGCAGCTTGCGGGGGGACCGAAACACCGGGGAGCTGTTTTTT
TRBJ1-5 TRBV4-1 . . CASSQETGGRRPNQPQHF TGCGCCAGCAGCCAGGAGACCGGGGGGCGCAGGCCCAATCAGCCCCAGCATTTT
TRBJ1-2 TRBV5-6 . . CASRPDSSYGYTF TGTGCCAGCAGGCCCGATTCTAGCTATGGCTACACCTTC
TRBJ1-2 TRBV11-2 . few CASSPTGVYGYTF TGTGCCAGCAGCCCGACAGGCGTCTATGGCTACACCTTC
TRBJ1-4 TRBV9 TRBD1 . CASSSQGAIPPKLFF TGTGCCAGCAGCTCTCAGGGGGCGATTCCTCCTAAACTGTTTTTT
TRBJ1-1 TRBV6-5 . . CASSLQRHSEAFF TGTGCCAGCAGTTTACAGCGTCACTCTGAAGCTTTCTTT
TRBJ1-1 TRBV5-1 TRBD1 . CASRLAGQGTEAFF TGCGCCAGCAGGCTGGCAGGACAGGGCACTGAAGCTTTCTTT
TRBJ1-1 TRBV28 . . CASSFLSRTNTEAFF TGTGCCAGCAGTTTTCTTAGCAGGACTAACACTGAAGCTTTCTTT
TRBJ1-1 TRBV25-1 . . CASSDATPGNTEAFF TGTGCCAGCAGTGACGCCACCCCAGGGAACACTGAAGCTTTCTTT
TRBJ2-5 TRBV4-1 . . CASSPTESEETQYF TGCGCCAGCAGCCCGACAGAGAGTGAAGAGACCCAGTACTTC
TRBJ2-5 TRBV7-9 . . CASSLGGGWETQYF TGTGCCAGCAGCTTAGGAGGGGGTTGGGAGACCCAGTACTTC
TRBJ1-1 TRBV9 . . CASSVGVSTEAFF TGTGCCAGCAGCGTAGGGGTTAGTACTGAAGCTTTCTTT
TRBJ1-1 TRBV19 TRBD1 . CASSRGQYNTEAFF TGTGCCAGTAGTAGGGGACAGTACAACACTGAAGCTTTCTTT
TRBJ1-6 TRBV5-1 . . CASSEGGLNNSPLHF TGCGCCAGCAGCGAAGGGGGGTTGAATAATTCACCCCTCCACTTT
TRBJ1-2 TRBV9 . . CASSPRTLTNYGYTF TGTGCCAGCAGCCCAAGGACCTTAACTAACTATGGCTACACCTTC
TRBJ1-2 TRBV6-5 . . CASRAVGQGYGYTF TGTGCCAGCAGAGCCGTCGGCCAGGGGTATGGCTACACCTTC
TRBJ1-2 TRBV19 . . CASSIGALQAGGYTF TGTGCCAGTAGTATTGGGGCACTACAGGCGGGTGGCTACACCTTC
TRBJ1-1 TRBV11-2 . . CASSLLGGTEAFF TGTGCCAGCAGCTTACTTGGGGGAACTGAAGCTTTCTTT
TRBJ1-4 TRBV29-1 . once CSVERRGDNEKLFF TGCAGCGTTGAAAGACGAGGGGATAATGAAAAGCTGTTTTTT
TRBJ2-2 TRBV2 . . CASSRRGGTNTGELFF TGTGCCAGCAGTAGACGAGGGGGGACGAACACCGGGGAGCTGTTTTTT
TRBJ1-4 TRBV7-8 TRBD1 . CASSLGATGENEKLFF TGTGCCAGCAGCTTGGGGGCGACAGGGGAAAATGAAAAACTGTTTTTT
TRBJ1-6 TRBV6-1 . once CASSEADSLGSPLHF TGTGCCAGCAGTGAAGCGGACAGCCTCGGTTCACCCCTCCACTTT
TRBJ1-1 TRBV4-1 . once CASSQAMGPGTEAFF TGCGCCAGCAGCCAAGCAATGGGGCCGGGCACTGAAGCTTTCTTT
TRBJ1-2 TRBV20-1 . . CSATGYSGYTF TGCAGTGCTACAGGGTACTCTGGCTACACCTTC
TRBJ2-2 TRBV5-8 . . CASSSATGPFNTGELFF TGTGCCAGCAGCTCAGCGACAGGCCCGTTTAACACCGGGGAGCTGTTTTTT
TRBJ1-1 TRBV19 . . CASSFHPTGPDTEAFF TGTGCCAGTAGTTTCCACCCAACAGGGCCGGACACTGAAGCTTTCTTT
TRBJ1-5 TRBV11-2 TRBD1 . CASSQGTAFNQPQHF TGTGCCAGCAGCCAAGGGACAGCCTTCAATCAGCCCCAGCATTTT
TRBJ2-2 TRBV2 TRBD1 once CASTPSMGTANTGELFF TGTGCCAGCACCCCCTCGATGGGGACAGCGAACACCGGGGAGCTGTTTTTT
TRBJ2-7 TRBV7-2 TRBD1 . CASSFGTGYYEQYF TGTGCCAGCAGCTTTGGGACAGGATACTACGAGCAGTACTTC
TRBJ1-5 TRBV29-1 TRBD1 . CSVGQGRFQPQHF TGCAGCGTTGGACAGGGTAGGTTTCAGCCCCAGCATTTT